These 13 T cell receptor beta chains originate from one sample sequenced in a study of blood T cell repertoires in COVID-19. Sequencing used immunoSEQ multiplex PCR; TCRdb keeps in-frame clones, though not all of them. The table includes 30,000 to 40,000 clones, approximately 95% detected once. The material sequenced was peripheral blood. All receptors derive from a male donor with active COVID-19.

Of note for this clone: Different DNA sequences within this sample yield the same CDR3. The rearrangement links TRBV6-2 or TRBV6-3 to TRBJ2-7, with 8 bases lining up with TRBD1. Germline values: CDR1 MNHEY, CDR2 SVGEGT. V lost 0 bases to trimming and J lost 5 bases; unmatched junction nucleotides: 12. This CDR3 is 17 amino acids long. CDR3 region: CASSYSRGQGAGNEQYF. The CDR3 bases are TGTGCCAGCAGTTACTCGAGAGGTCAGGGGGCTGGGAACGAGCAGTACTTC.

This clone was picked up one time. The chain couples TRBV9 to TRBJ2-2, with a tentative D call TRBD1 (6 bases). V was cut by 1 base and J by 3 bases, with 7 bases left in between. The CDR3 is made up of 14 amino acids. CDR1 is SGDLS and CDR2 is YYNGEE in the germline V gene. The CDR3 nucleotides read TGTGCCAGCAGCGTAACAGGGTACACCGGGGAGCTGTTTTTT. Protein sequence: CASSVTGYTGELFF.

Here the CDR3 reads CAWSVKGAGEKLFF. The CDR3 DNA is TGTGCCTGGAGTGTAAAGGGGGCCGGTGAAAAACTGTTTTTT. The chain carries TRBV30 and TRBJ1-4; TRBD1 agrees at 7 bases. CDR3 length: 14 residues. The V gene end was trimmed by 0 bases and the J gene end by 7 bases; junction bases not matched to a gene: 5. CDR1 and CDR2 (germline): GTSNPN, SVGIG (reference sequence).

This chain links TRBV3-1 (or the pseudogene TRBV3-2) with TRBJ1-1; D unclear. The CDR3 is 13 amino acids. Trimming shortened V by 2 bases and J by 1 base, and 5 bases separated the two germline ends. The germline gives CDR1 LGHDT, CDR2 YNNKEL (reference sequence). The CDR3 coding sequence is TGTGCCAGCAGCCAAAATAAGAACACTGAAGCTTTCTTT. Its protein is CASSQNKNTEAFF.

This clone occurred once. The rearrangement links TRBV4-1 to TRBJ2-1; 9 bases are a match to TRBD1. The CDR3 is 14 amino acids. V was pared by 4 bases and J by 9 bases, with 7 bases of the junction left unmatched. The germline V gene has CDR1 MGHRA and CDR2 YSYEKL. CDR3 amino acids: CASSPRQGEVEQFF. The CDR3 nucleotides are TGCGCCAGCAGCCCCCGACAGGGGGAGGTTGAGCAGTTCTTC.

The genes are TRBV5-6 and TRBJ1-3; D is ambiguous. The V gene's germline CDR1 is SGHDT and CDR2 YYEEEE. V lost 3 bases to trimming and J lost 0 bases, with 7 bases between them. This CDR3 is built from 14 residues. The CDR3 coding sequence is TGTGCCAGCAGCTCCGCGTCCTCTGGAAACACCATATATTTT. Translated, it gives CASSSASSGNTIYF.

This chain connects TRBV5-1 to TRBJ2-7, with 9 positions matching TRBD1. The CDR3 runs 15 residues. CDR1 and CDR2 (germline): SGHRS, YFSETQ. Germline trimming cut 4 bases from V and 5 bases from J; bases unmatched to any gene: 10. CDR3 sequence reads: CASSRQPGQGDEQYF. The CDR3 DNA reads as TGCGCCAGCAGCCGACAGCCGGGACAGGGCGACGAGCAGTACTTC.

The chain uses TRBV12-3 or TRBV12-4 and TRBJ1-3; 7 bases fit TRBD1. The CDR3 consists of 13 residues. Unmatched junction bases numbered 8, after V lost 6 bases and J lost 9 bases. The CDR3 spells CASSSGTVATIYF. CDR3 sequence (DNA): TGTGCCAGCAGCTCCGGGACAGTGGCCACCATATATTTT.

The chain combines TRBV27 with TRBJ1-1; the D is unclear. The CDR3 covers 13 residues. CDR1 MNHEY and CDR2 SMNVEV come from the germline V gene (reference sequence). With 4 bases removed from V and 5 bases from J, the gap between germline ends came to 11 bases. The chain's CDR3 is CASSSRFGTEAFF. The DNA for the CDR3 is TGTGCCAGCAGTTCAAGGTTCGGGACTGAAGCTTTCTTT.

This rearrangement joins TRBV6-5 to TRBJ1-1; perhaps TRBD1 as D (5 bases). Germline CDR1 MNHEY, CDR2 SVGAGI. The V end was cut by 6 bases, the J end by 0 bases, with 14 bases between. This CDR3 region has 15 residues. CDR3 sequence reads: CASRGGTTMNTEAFF. DNA for the CDR3: TGTGCCAGCAGAGGAGGGACTACAATGAACACTGAAGCTTTCTTT.

The V and J genes are TRBV6-5 and TRBJ2-1; D is perhaps TRBD2 (7 bases). The V and J ends lost 2 bases and 2 bases respectively, with 13 bases between them. This CDR3 has 16 residues. CDR1 is MNHEY, CDR2 SVGAGI, per germline. Here the CDR3 reads CASSYTGGAAYNEQFF. The CDR3 DNA reads TGTGCCAGCAGTTACACTGGGGGGGCCGCCTACAATGAGCAGTTCTTC.

The CDR3 loop is CASSQGTALRTDTQYF. CDR3 DNA sequence: TGTGCCAGCAGCCAAGGGACTGCCCTGCGCACAGATACGCAGTATTTT. The chain recombines TRBV3-1 (or the pseudogene TRBV3-2) with TRBJ2-3, with D perhaps TRBD2 (5 bases). The CDR3 totals 16 residues. Per the germline V gene, CDR1 is LGHDT and CDR2 is YNNKEL (reference sequence). V lost 1 base to trimming and J lost 1 base, with 12 bases between them.

V and J are TRBV5-6 and TRBJ1-2; 9 nucleotides line up with TRBD1. Germline V lookup: CDR1 SGHDT, CDR2 YYEEEE. CDR3 length: 17 amino acids. After removal of 1 base from V and 4 bases from J, the junction contained 11 bases not matched to a gene. Here the CDR3 DNA reads TGTGCCAGCAGCTTGCTAACACAGGGGGCGCTAGGCTATGGCTACACCTTC. Its protein is CASSLLTQGALGYGYTF.